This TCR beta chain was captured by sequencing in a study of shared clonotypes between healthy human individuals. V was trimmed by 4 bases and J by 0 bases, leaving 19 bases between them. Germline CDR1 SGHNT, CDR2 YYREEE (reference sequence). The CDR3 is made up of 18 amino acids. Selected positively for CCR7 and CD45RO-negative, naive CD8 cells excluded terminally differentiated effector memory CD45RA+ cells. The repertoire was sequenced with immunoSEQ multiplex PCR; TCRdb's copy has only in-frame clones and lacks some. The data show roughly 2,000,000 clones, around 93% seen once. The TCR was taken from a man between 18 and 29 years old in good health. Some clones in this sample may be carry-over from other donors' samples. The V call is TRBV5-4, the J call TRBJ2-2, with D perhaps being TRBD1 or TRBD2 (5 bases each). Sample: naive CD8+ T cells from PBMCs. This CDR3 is CASSPEWGSSANTGELFF. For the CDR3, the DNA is TGTGCCAGCAGCCCGGAGTGGGGGAGTTCGGCGAACACCGGGGAGCTGTTTTTT.